Below are 21 T cell receptor beta chains sequenced from a single sample in a study of Ad26.COV2.S vaccination and SARS-CoV-2 variants. Here immunoSEQ multiplex PCR was the method, and the copy in TCRdb shows in-frame clones only, minus some. The sample carries about 680,000 clones, around 90% recorded once. The treatment was: roughly 18 received Ad26.COV2.S at low or high dose, single or two shots; roughly 5 received placebo; per-sample allocation not given. On day 63 after the first injection, vaccine and placebo recipients gave samples. Source: peripheral blood, taken in a trial of Ad26.COV2.S vaccine versus placebo. These receptor sequences come from a person between 18 and 65 years old who received the Ad26.COV2.S COVID-19 vaccine or a placebo.

The V gene is TRBV25-1, the J gene TRBJ1-1; TRBD1 aligns across 8 bases. The CDR3 has 14 residues. Germline V gene data show CDR1 as MGHDK and CDR2 as SYGVNS. Germline trimming cut 3 bases from V and 11 bases from J; bases unmatched to any gene: 11. The CDR3 is CASSEGGTGYRAFF. CDR3 nucleotide sequence: TGTGCCAGCAGTGAGGGGGGGACAGGCTATAGGGCTTTCTTT. The full variable domain, its missing parts supplied by reference TRBV25-1 and TRBJ1-1, is EADIYQTPRYLVIGTGKKITLECSQTMGHDKMYWYQQDPGMELHLIHYSYGVNSTEKGDLSSESTVSRIRTEHFPLTLESARPSHTSQYLCASSEGGTGYRAFFGQGTRLTVV.

CDR3 nucleotides: TGTGCCAGCAGCTTAGGACAGGGAAGAGGCTACACCTTC. Translation gives CASSLGQGRGYTF. The V and J genes are TRBV7-9 and TRBJ1-2; 7 nucleotides match TRBD1. The V gene end was trimmed by 1 base and the J gene end by 8 bases; junction bases not matched to a gene: 4. The germline CDR1 and CDR2 sequences are SEHNR and FQNEAQ (reference sequence). This CDR3 has 13 residues. Complete variable domain (other parts from reference TRBV7-9 and TRBJ1-2): DTGVSQNPRHKITKRGQNVTFRCDPISEHNRLYWYRQTLGQGPEFLTYFQNEAQLEKSRLLSDRFSAERPKGSFSTLEIQRTEQGDSAMYLCASSLGQGRGYTFGSGTRLTVV.

This chain joins TRBV27 and TRBJ1-1; no firm D call. Germline V gene sequence: CDR1 MNHEY, CDR2 SMNVEV (reference sequence). The CDR3 is made up of 15 amino acids. Deletions cut 8 bases from V and 0 bases from J, with 16 bases between. The CDR3 coding sequence is TGTGCCAGCTCCCCAAGGAGTTATCTGAACACTGAAGCTTTCTTT. Protein product: CASSPRSYLNTEAFF.

Comment on this clone: The same CDR3 also results from other DNA sequences found in this sample. V gene TRBV5-6 combines with J gene TRBJ1-3; D is possibly TRBD1 (6 bases). V lost 1 base and J 2 bases, leaving 7 bases between the germline ends. This CDR3 comprises 14 residues. In germline, CDR1 is SGHDT, CDR2 YYEEEE. The CDR3 sequence: CASSLRGPGNTIYF. CDR3 DNA: TGTGCCAGCAGCTTGCGGGGGCCTGGAAACACCATATATTTT.

The rearrangement joins TRBV7-8 to TRBJ2-7, with 9 bases that match TRBD2. Germline values: CDR1 SGHVS, CDR2 FQNEAQ. CDR3 length: 16 residues. V dropped 1 base and J dropped 4; count of bases not matched to a gene: 8. The CDR3 region is CASSLDGTSRRYEQYF. Written as DNA, the CDR3 is TGTGCCAGCAGCTTAGATGGGACTAGCCGTCGTTACGAGCAGTACTTC.

CDR3 DNA sequence: TGTGCCAGCAGCTGGGAGACAGGGGACTACTACGAGCAGTACTTC. It specifies CASSWETGDYYEQYF. The chain carries TRBV7-9 and TRBJ2-7, with TRBD1 as a possible D gene (8 bases). The CDR3 consists of 15 residues. The V end was cut by 4 bases, the J end by 3 bases, with 16 bases between. Germline CDR1 reads SEHNR; CDR2 reads FQNEAQ (reference sequence). Together with reference TRBV7-9 and TRBJ2-7, the CDR3 gives the full variable domain: DTGVSQNPRHKITKRGQNVTFRCDPISEHNRLYWYRQTLGQGPEFLTYFQNEAQLEKSRLLSDRFSAERPKGSFSTLEIQRTEQGDSAMYLCASSWETGDYYEQYFGPGTRLTVT.

In nucleotides, the CDR3 is TGTGCCAGCAGCTTACGAATTTGGCAGGGGGGATCAATCCAACCCCAGCATTTT. Translating gives CASSLRIWQGGSIQPQHF. The V and J genes are TRBV7-2 and TRBJ1-5, with TRBD1 matching over 7 bases. The CDR3 loop spans 18 amino acids. Germline V lookup: CDR1 SGHTA, CDR2 FQGNSA. V lost 2 bases and J lost 10; bases outside the gene matches: 20.

The chain uses TRBV30 and TRBJ2-5; TRBD2 aligns across 10 bases. The CDR3 covers 16 residues. CDR1 is GTSNPN and CDR2 is SVGIG in the germline V gene (reference sequence). The V segment lost 1 base and the J segment 1 base; nucleotides outside the gene matches: 6. This chain's CDR3 is CAWSGLAGVAQETQYF. The DNA for the CDR3 is TGTGCCTGGAGTGGTCTAGCGGGAGTAGCCCAAGAGACCCAGTACTTC.

The chain recombines TRBV3-1 (or the pseudogene TRBV3-2) with TRBJ2-6; D unresolved. Trimming pared 7 bases from V and 0 bases from J, leaving 7 bases between. Germline V CDR1 and CDR2: LGHDT, YNNKEL (reference sequence). The CDR3 length is 14 residues. CDR3 nucleotides: TGTGCCAGCACCCCCCACTCTGGGGCCAACGTCCTGACTTTC. Its translation is CASTPHSGANVLTF.

The J gene is TRBJ2-5, the V gene TRBV27, with D perhaps given as TRBD1 or TRBD2 (6 bases each). CDR1 and CDR2 from the germline V gene are MNHEY and SMNVEV (reference sequence). The CDR3 length is 15 residues. Between the trimmed V and J ends, which lost 11 bases and 11 bases, there was a span of 30 bases. DNA of the CDR3: TGTGCCGCCGGAACTACCCCAACGACCCAGGGGAGGCAGTACTTC. Amino acid sequence: CAAGTTPTTQGRQYF.

The rearrangement links TRBV7-2 to TRBJ1-2, with D maybe TRBD1 (5 bases). Germline V gene lookup returns CDR1 SGHTA and CDR2 FQGNSA. Trimming pared 5 bases from V and 2 bases from J, leaving 15 bases between. The CDR3 length is 15 residues. The CDR3 DNA sequence: TGTGCCAGCAGCCCGTCCCGGGGGATGAACTATGGCTACACCTTC. As protein: CASSPSRGMNYGYTF.

The V gene is TRBV6-5, the J gene TRBJ2-5; 10 bases agree with TRBD1. The CDR3 consists of 14 residues. V was pared by 7 bases and J by 3 bases, with 5 bases of the junction left unmatched. In germline, CDR1 is MNHEY, CDR2 SVGAGI. CDR3 coding DNA: TGTGCCAGCAACCGGGACAGGGGAAAAGAGACCCAGTACTTC. Translating it yields CASNRDRGKETQYF.

V is TRBV2 and J is TRBJ1-4; perhaps TRBD1 as D (6 bases). This CDR3 contains 12 residues. V was clipped by 8 bases and J by 6 bases, with 10 bases between them. Germline CDR1 and CDR2: SNHLY and FYNNEI. The CDR3 DNA reads as TGTGCCAGCTTGGGGGCGGATGAAAAACTGTTTTTT. Encoded protein: CASLGADEKLFF. The whole variable domain, filled in from reference TRBV2 and TRBJ1-4, reads EPEVTQTPSHQVTQMGQEVILRCVPISNHLYFYWYRQILGQKVEFLVSFYNNEISEKSEIFDDQFSVERPDGSNFTLKIRSTKLEDSAMYFCASLGADEKLFFGSGTQLSVL.

The CDR3 here is CASSIFSGENQPQHF. CDR3 bases: TGTGCCAGTAGTATATTCTCAGGGGAAAATCAGCCCCAGCATTTT. The genes are TRBV19 and TRBJ1-5, with D maybe TRBD1 (6 bases). With 2 bases removed from V and 4 bases from J, the gap between germline ends came to 12 bases. This CDR3 has 15 residues. The germline CDR1 and CDR2 sequences are LNHDA and SQIVND (reference sequence).

The genes are TRBV4-3 and TRBJ2-2; D unresolved. Trimming stripped 1 base from V and 5 bases from J, with 23 bases between. The CDR3 consists of 19 residues. From germline, CDR1 is LGHNA and CDR2 YSLEER. The CDR3 reads CASSQVVRGAELPTGELFF. DNA of the CDR3: TGCGCCAGCAGCCAAGTGGTAAGAGGAGCAGAACTCCCGACCGGGGAGCTGTTTTTT.

CDR3 bases: TGCGCCAGCAGCTGGGCGGGACAGGGTTCCAATGAGCAGTTCTTC. Amino acids: CASSWAGQGSNEQFF. The J gene is TRBJ2-1, the V gene TRBV5-1; 9 nucleotides align to TRBD1. Germline V gene lookup returns CDR1 SGHRS and CDR2 YFSETQ. The CDR3 is 15 amino acids. V lost 3 bases and J lost 6; bases outside the gene matches: 7.

The chain employs TRBV6-5 and TRBJ1-1; 8 bases match TRBD1. This CDR3 has 13 residues. Trimming took 4 bases from V and 7 from J; bases not matched to a gene: 5. Per germline, CDR1 MNHEY and CDR2 SVGAGI. CDR3 nucleotide sequence: TGTGCCAGCAGTTCGACAGGGGCGGATGAAGCTTTCTTT. This translates into CASSSTGADEAFF.

The chain recombines TRBV25-1 with TRBJ2-2; D not certain. Trimming pared 6 bases from V and 3 bases from J, leaving 2 bases between. This CDR3 contains 11 residues. Germline V gives CDR1 MGHDK, CDR2 SYGVNS. The CDR3 region is CASRDTGELFF. Written as DNA, the CDR3 is TGTGCCAGCAGAGACACCGGGGAGCTGTTTTTT.

CDR3 sequence reads: CASSLAGRSYEQYF. The CDR3 DNA sequence: TGTGCCAGCAGCCTAGCGGGCCGCTCCTACGAGCAGTACTTC. This chain uses TRBV6-2 or TRBV6-3 with TRBJ2-7, with 8 nucleotides matching TRBD2. The CDR3 is made up of 14 amino acids. With V trimmed by 6 bases and J by 0 bases, 4 bases remained unmatched. Looked up from germline, CDR1 is MNHEY and CDR2 is SVGEGT.

This clone was observed a few times. The rearrangement links TRBV3-1 (or the pseudogene TRBV3-2) to TRBJ1-5; no clear D. Germline V gives CDR1 LGHDT, CDR2 YNNKEL (reference sequence). V gave up 0 bases and J gave up 0 bases, with 9 bases separating them. The CDR3 is 16 amino acids. CDR3 bases: TGTGCCAGCAGCCAAGATTCTACGGTTAGCAATCAGCCCCAGCATTTT. Its translation is CASSQDSTVSNQPQHF.

This chain uses TRBV11-2 with TRBJ1-2; 10 bases are a match to TRBD1. Germline CDR1 is SGHAT and CDR2 is FQNNGV. V shed 3 bases, J shed 0 bases, and the junction held 4 bases outside the gene matches. The CDR3 has 16 residues. This CDR3 reads CASSLAGTGANYGYTF. The CDR3 region has the DNA TGTGCCAGCAGCTTGGCCGGGACAGGGGCTAACTATGGCTACACCTTC. The whole variable domain, filled in from reference TRBV11-2 and TRBJ1-2, reads EAGVAQSPRYKIIEKRQSVAFWCNPISGHATLYWYQQILGQGPKLLIQFQNNGVVDDSQLPKDRFSAERLKGVDSTLKIQPAKLEDSAVYLCASSLAGTGANYGYTFGSGTRLTVV.